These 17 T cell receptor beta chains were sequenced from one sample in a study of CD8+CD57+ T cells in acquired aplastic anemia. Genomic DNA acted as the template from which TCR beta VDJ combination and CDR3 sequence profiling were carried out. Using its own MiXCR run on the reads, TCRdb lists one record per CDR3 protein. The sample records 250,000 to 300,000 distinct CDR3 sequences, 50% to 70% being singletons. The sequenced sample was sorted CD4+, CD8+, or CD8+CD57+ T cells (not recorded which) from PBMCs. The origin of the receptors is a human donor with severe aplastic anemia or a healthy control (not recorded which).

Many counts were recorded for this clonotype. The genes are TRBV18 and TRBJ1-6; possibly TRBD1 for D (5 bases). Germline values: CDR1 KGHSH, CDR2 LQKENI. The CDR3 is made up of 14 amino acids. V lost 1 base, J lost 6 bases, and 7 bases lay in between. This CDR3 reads CASSPLGTNSPLHF. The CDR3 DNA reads TGTGCCAGCTCACCACTCGGGACTAATTCACCCCTCCACTTT.

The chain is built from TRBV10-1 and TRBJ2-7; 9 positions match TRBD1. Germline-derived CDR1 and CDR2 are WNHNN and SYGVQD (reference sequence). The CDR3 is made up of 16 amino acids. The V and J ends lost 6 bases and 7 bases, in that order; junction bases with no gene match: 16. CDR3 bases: TGCGCCAGCAGCGGTAATCCGGGACAGGGAGCCGGGGAGCAGTACTTC. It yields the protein CASSGNPGQGAGEQYF.

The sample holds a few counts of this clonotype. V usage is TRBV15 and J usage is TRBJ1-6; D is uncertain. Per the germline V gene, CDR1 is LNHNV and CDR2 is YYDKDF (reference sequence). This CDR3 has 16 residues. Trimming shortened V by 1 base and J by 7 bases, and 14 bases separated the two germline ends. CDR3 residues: CATSRAPDRRNSPLHF. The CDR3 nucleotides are TGTGCCACCAGCAGAGCGCCCGACCGACGGAATTCACCCCTCCACTTT.

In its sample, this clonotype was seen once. Written as DNA, the CDR3 is TGTGCCAGCAGCCGATCAGGACAGGGTGGCCAGCCCCAGCATTTT. This gives the protein CASSRSGQGGQPQHF. The chain has TRBV7-2 and TRBJ1-5; TRBD1 aligns across 8 bases. In germline, CDR1 is SGHTA, CDR2 FQGNSA. Germline trimming cut 5 bases from V and 7 bases from J; bases unmatched to any gene: 10. This CDR3 spans 15 amino acids.

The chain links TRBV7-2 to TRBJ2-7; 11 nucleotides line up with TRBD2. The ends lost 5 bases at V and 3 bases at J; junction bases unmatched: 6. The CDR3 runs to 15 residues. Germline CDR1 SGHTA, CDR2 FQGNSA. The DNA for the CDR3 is TGTGCCAGCAGCGTTACTAGCGGGGGCCGCTACGAGCAGTACTTC. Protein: CASSVTSGGRYEQYF.

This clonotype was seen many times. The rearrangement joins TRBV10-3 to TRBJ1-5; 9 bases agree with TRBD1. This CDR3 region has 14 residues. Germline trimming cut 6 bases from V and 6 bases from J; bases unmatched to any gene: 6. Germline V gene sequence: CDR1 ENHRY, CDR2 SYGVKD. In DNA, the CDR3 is TGTGCCATCAGCAGGGACAGGGACATTCAGCCCCAGCATTTT. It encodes CAISRDRDIQPQHF.

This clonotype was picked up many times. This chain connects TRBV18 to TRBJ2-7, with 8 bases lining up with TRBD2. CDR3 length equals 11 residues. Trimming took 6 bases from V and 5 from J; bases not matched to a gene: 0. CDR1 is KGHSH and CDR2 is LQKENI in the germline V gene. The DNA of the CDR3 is TGTGCCAGCTCGCGGGAGGACGAGCAGTACTTC. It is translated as CASSREDEQYF.

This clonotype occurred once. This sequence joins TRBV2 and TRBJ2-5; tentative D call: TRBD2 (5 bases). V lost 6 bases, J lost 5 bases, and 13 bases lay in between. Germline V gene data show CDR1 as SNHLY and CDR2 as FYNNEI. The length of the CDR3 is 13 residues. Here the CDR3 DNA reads TGTGCCAGCAGCGGGGTTCCCGCGGAGACCCAGTACTTC. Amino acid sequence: CASSGVPAETQYF.

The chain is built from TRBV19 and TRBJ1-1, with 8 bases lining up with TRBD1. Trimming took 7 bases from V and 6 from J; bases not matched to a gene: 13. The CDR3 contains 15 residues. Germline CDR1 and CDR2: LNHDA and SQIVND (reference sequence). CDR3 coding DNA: TGTGCCAGTAAGCGACAGGGGAATGAGGGGGCTGAAGCTTTCTTT. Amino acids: CASKRQGNEGAEAFF. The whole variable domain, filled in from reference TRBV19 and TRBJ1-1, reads DGGITQSPKYLFRKEGQNVTLSCEQNLNHDAMYWYRQDPGQGLRLIYYSQIVNDFQKGDIAEGYSVSREKKESFPLTVTSAQKNPTAFYLCASKRQGNEGAEAFFGQGTRLTVV.

For the CDR3, the DNA is TGTGCCAGTAACCATCCGACAGATAATTCACCCCTCCACTTT. Residues: CASNHPTDNSPLHF. The rearrangement uses TRBV19 and TRBJ1-6; possibly TRBD1 for D (5 bases). Trimming shortened V by 7 bases and J by 5 bases, and 12 bases separated the two germline ends. Germline V gives CDR1 LNHDA, CDR2 SQIVND (reference sequence). The CDR3 has 14 residues.

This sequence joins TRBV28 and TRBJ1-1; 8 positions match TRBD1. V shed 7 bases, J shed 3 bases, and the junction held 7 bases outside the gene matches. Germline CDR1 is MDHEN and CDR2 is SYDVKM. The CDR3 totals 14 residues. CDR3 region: CASNRQGWDTEAFF. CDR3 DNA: TGTGCCAGCAACCGACAGGGGTGGGACACTGAAGCTTTCTTT.

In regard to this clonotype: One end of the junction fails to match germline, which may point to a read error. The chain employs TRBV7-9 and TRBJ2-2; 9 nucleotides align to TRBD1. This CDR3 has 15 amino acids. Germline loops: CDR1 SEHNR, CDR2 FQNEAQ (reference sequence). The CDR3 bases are TGTGCCAGCAGCCCGGGACAGGGCATTACCGGGGAGCTGTTCTTT. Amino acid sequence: CASSPGQGITGELFF.

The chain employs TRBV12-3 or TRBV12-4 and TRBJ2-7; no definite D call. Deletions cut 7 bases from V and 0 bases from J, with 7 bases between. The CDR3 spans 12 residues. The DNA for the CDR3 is TGTGCCAGCACCGACGACTCCTACGAGCAGTACTTC. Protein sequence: CASTDDSYEQYF.

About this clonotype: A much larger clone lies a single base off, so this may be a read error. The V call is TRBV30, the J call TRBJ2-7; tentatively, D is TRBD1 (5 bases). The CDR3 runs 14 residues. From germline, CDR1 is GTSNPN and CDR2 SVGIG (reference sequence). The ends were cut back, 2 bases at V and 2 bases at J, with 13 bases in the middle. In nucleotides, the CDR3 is TGTGCCTGGAGTTATGACAAGGGGCCCTACGAGCAGTACTTC. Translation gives CAWSYDKGPYEQYF.

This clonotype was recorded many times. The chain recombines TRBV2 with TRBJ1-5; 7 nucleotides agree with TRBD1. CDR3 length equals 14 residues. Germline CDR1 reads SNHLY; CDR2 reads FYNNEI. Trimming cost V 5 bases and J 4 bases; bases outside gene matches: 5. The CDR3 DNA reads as TGTGCCAGCAGTAGGGACAGCCAAAATCAGCCCCAGCATTTT. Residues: CASSRDSQNQPQHF. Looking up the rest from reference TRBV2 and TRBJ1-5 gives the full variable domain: EPEVTQTPSHQVTQMGQEVILRCVPISNHLYFYWYRQILGQKVEFLVSFYNNEISEKSEIFDDQFSVERPDGSNFTLKIRSTKLEDSAMYFCASSRDSQNQPQHFGDGTRLSIL.

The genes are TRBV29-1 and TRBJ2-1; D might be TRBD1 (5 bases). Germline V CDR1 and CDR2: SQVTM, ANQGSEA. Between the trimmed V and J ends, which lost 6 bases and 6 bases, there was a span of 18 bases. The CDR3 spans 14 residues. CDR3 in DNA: TGCAGCGTCCAGGGTTCGTATAGTCTCAATGAGCAGTTCTTC. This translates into CSVQGSYSLNEQFF.

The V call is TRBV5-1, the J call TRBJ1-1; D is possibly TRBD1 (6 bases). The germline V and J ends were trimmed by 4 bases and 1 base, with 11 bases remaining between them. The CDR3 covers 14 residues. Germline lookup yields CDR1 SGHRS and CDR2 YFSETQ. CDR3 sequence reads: CASSRTAPNTEAFF. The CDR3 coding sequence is TGCGCCAGCAGCAGGACAGCTCCGAACACTGAAGCTTTCTTT.